Shown below are 5 T cell receptor beta chains from a single sample sequenced in a study of blood T cell repertoires in COVID-19. Profiled with immunoSEQ multiplex PCR; TCRdb holds only in-frame clones, not every one. The sample holds around 93,000 clones; around 90% are singletons and the top ten take around 10%. The sample comprised peripheral blood. The receptors were sampled from a man older than 75 with acute or convalescent COVID-19.

This clone showed up just a few times. V usage is TRBV27 and J usage is TRBJ1-3; D ambiguous. The V and J ends lost 0 bases and 2 bases respectively, with 11 bases between them. The length of the CDR3 is 16 residues. Germline loops: CDR1 MNHEY, CDR2 SMNVEV (reference sequence). Here the CDR3 DNA reads TGTGCCAGCAGTTTATCGTCCGGGGTTGCTGGAAACACCATATATTTT. This encodes CASSLSSGVAGNTIYF.

J is TRBJ1-4 and V is TRBV2, with a possible D match to TRBD1 (5 bases). V lost 5 bases to trimming and J lost 7 bases, with 20 bases between them. Germline V gives CDR1 SNHLY, CDR2 FYNNEI. The CDR3 runs to 16 residues. CDR3 nucleotide sequence: TGTGCCAGCAGTCAAGGGGAGGGGCTGAGAGGTGAAAAACTGTTTTTT. Its protein product is CASSQGEGLRGEKLFF.

This clone has just one count. This chain joins TRBV24-1 and TRBJ2-1; TRBD2 matches at 13 bases. Germline lookup yields CDR1 KGHDR and CDR2 SFDVKD. The V gene end was trimmed by 3 bases and the J gene end by 8 bases; junction bases not matched to a gene: 6. The CDR3 spans 16 residues. CDR3 region: CATSDPGLAGVDEQFF. The CDR3 DNA reads as TGTGCCACCAGTGATCCAGGACTAGCGGGAGTAGATGAGCAGTTCTTC.

The chain employs TRBV5-4 and TRBJ2-4; D may be TRBD2 (6 bases). Trimming stripped 2 bases from V and 1 base from J, with 10 bases between. Germline CDR1 and CDR2: SGHNT and YYREEE (reference sequence). CDR3 length: 15 amino acids. The CDR3: CASSLSRGAKNIQYF. Here the CDR3 DNA reads TGTGCCAGCAGCTTAAGTCGGGGGGCCAAAAACATTCAGTACTTC.

The J gene is TRBJ2-1, the V gene TRBV28; 9 bases map to TRBD1. Germline values: CDR1 MDHEN, CDR2 SYDVKM. The CDR3 length is 16 residues. Germline trimming cut 3 bases from V and 5 bases from J; bases unmatched to any gene: 8. The DNA of the CDR3 is TGTGCCAGCAGTTTCTACCGGGACAGGGTGAACAATGAGCAGTTCTTC. Its translation: CASSFYRDRVNNEQFF.